The 16 T cell receptor beta chains presented below share a single source sample, sequenced in a study of blood T cell repertoires in COVID-19. Only in-frame clones appear in the TCRdb table, and some are missing; sequencing was by immunoSEQ multiplex PCR. The sample has under 300,000 clones, 90% seen once. Specimen: peripheral blood. These receptors were collected from a woman in her sixties with COVID-19, enrolled during active disease.

CDR3 sequence: CSASTSGVVTGELFF. CDR3 nucleotide sequence: TGCAGTGCTAGTACTAGCGGGGTGGTCACCGGGGAGCTGTTTTTT. This rearrangement joins TRBV20-1 to TRBJ2-2; 10 bases are a match to TRBD2. Trimming took 3 bases from V and 4 from J; bases not matched to a gene: 5. This CDR3 has 15 residues. Germline assignment: CDR1 DFQATT and CDR2 SNEGSKA (reference sequence).

V gene TRBV6-4 combines with J gene TRBJ2-1; the match to TRBD2 covers 8 bases. The V and J ends lost 3 bases and 8 bases, in that order; junction bases with no gene match: 6. The CDR3 has 14 residues. Germline-derived CDR1 and CDR2 are MRHNA and SNTAGT. The DNA of the CDR3 is TGTGCCAGCAGTGAAACGGGGGGGCTGGATGAGCAGTTCTTC. As protein: CASSETGGLDEQFF.

V usage is TRBV29-1 and J usage is TRBJ1-1; 8 positions agree with TRBD1. Trimming cost V 7 bases and J 0 bases; bases outside gene matches: 4. CDR3 size: 13 residues. Germline V lookup: CDR1 SQVTM, CDR2 ANQGSEA. The CDR3 loop reads CSATTGVNTEAFF. In DNA form, the CDR3 reads TGCAGCGCTACGACAGGGGTGAACACTGAAGCTTTCTTT.

The chain employs TRBV25-1 and TRBJ2-7; TRBD2 might be the D (5 bases). Germline values: CDR1 MGHDK, CDR2 SYGVNS. Deletions cut 4 bases from V and 0 bases from J, with 10 bases between. CDR3 length: 14 amino acids. As DNA, the CDR3 is TGTGCCAGCAGTGGACTACCTTCCTCCTACGAGCAGTACTTC. Its protein is CASSGLPSSYEQYF.

The chain couples TRBV19 to TRBJ1-1, with TRBD1 as a possible D gene (5 bases). Trimming removed 7 bases at V and 10 bases at J, with 13 bases between. Germline V gene lookup returns CDR1 LNHDA and CDR2 SQIVND (reference sequence). The CDR3 extends over 11 amino acids. The CDR3 is CASIDRPPAFF. CDR3 sequence (DNA): TGTGCCAGTATCGACAGACCTCCAGCTTTCTTT. The variable domain in full, completed from reference TRBV19 and TRBJ1-1, reads DGGITQSPKYLFRKEGQNVTLSCEQNLNHDAMYWYRQDPGQGLRLIYYSQIVNDFQKGDIAEGYSVSREKKESFPLTVTSAQKNPTAFYLCASIDRPPAFFGQGTRLTVV.

The chain combines TRBV10-3 with TRBJ2-4; D is uncertain. The V and J ends lost 2 bases and 4 bases respectively, with 6 bases between them. From germline, CDR1 is ENHRY and CDR2 SYGVKD. CDR3 length equals 13 residues. The CDR3 loop is CAISEERKNIQYF. CDR3 in DNA: TGTGCCATCAGTGAGGAGAGGAAAAACATTCAGTACTTC.

The V gene is TRBV5-4, the J gene TRBJ1-2; D call uncertain. The CDR3 covers 12 residues. V was cut by 10 bases and J by 0 bases, with 10 bases left in between. CDR1 SGHNT and CDR2 YYREEE come from the germline V gene (reference sequence). The CDR3 DNA sequence: TGTGCCTACCCCAGGACTAACTATGGCTACACCTTC. It encodes CAYPRTNYGYTF.

This sequence joins TRBV15 and TRBJ2-7, with TRBD2 identical over 10 bases. Per germline, CDR1 LNHNV and CDR2 YYDKDF (reference sequence). V shed 0 bases, J shed 2 bases, and the junction held 7 bases outside the gene matches. This CDR3 is 17 amino acids long. The CDR3 sequence is CATSREKSLAGAYEQYF. The CDR3, as DNA: TGTGCCACCAGCAGAGAAAAGAGCCTAGCGGGGGCCTACGAGCAGTACTTC.

V and J are TRBV11-3 and TRBJ2-5; tentatively, D is TRBD1 (6 bases). The length of the CDR3 is 15 residues. The V and J ends lost 5 bases and 1 base respectively, with 14 bases between them. The germline V gene has CDR1 SGHNT and CDR2 YENEEA. The CDR3 is CASSPRRGIQETQYF. DNA of the CDR3: TGTGCCAGCAGCCCCCGAAGGGGGATCCAAGAGACCCAGTACTTC. Full variable domain (rest looked up from reference TRBV11-3 and TRBJ2-5): EAGVVQSPRYKIIEKKQPVAFWCNPISGHNTLYWYLQNLGQGPELLIRYENEEAVDDSQLPKDRFSAERLKGVDSTLKIQPAELGDSAVYLCASSPRRGIQETQYFGPGTRLLVL.

In this sample, this clone turned up a few times. The chain uses TRBV18 and TRBJ1-5; 9 bases are shared with TRBD1. This CDR3 is 17 amino acids long. In germline, CDR1 is KGHSH, CDR2 LQKENI. J was trimmed by 7 bases and V by 0 bases; bases with no gene match: 10. CDR3 loop: CASSPPKEQGAGQPQHF. The CDR3 DNA follows: TGTGCCAGCTCACCACCGAAAGAACAGGGGGCAGGACAGCCCCAGCATTTT.

The rearrangement joins TRBV30 to TRBJ1-5, with D possibly being TRBD1 (6 bases). V shed 1 base and J shed 0 bases, with 13 bases lying between them. Germline V CDR1 and CDR2: GTSNPN, SVGIG (reference sequence). The CDR3 is made up of 16 amino acids. The CDR3 spells CAWSADRSYSNQPQHF. The CDR3 DNA is TGTGCCTGGAGTGCTGACAGGAGCTATAGCAATCAGCCCCAGCATTTT.

The chain recombines TRBV5-6 with TRBJ2-1; 10 bases match TRBD1. After removal of 9 bases from V and 5 bases from J, the junction contained 14 bases not matched to a gene. CDR1 SGHDT and CDR2 YYEEEE come from the germline V gene. The CDR3 loop spans 16 amino acids. CDR3 bases: TGTGCCACAATTAAATACGGGACAGGGGTGAACAATGAGCAGTTCTTC. Protein sequence: CATIKYGTGVNNEQFF.

This chain joins TRBV27 and TRBJ1-5; TRBD1 matches 7 bases. Trimming at V came to 10 bases and at J to 0 bases, leaving 12 bases not matched to a gene. Germline CDR1 MNHEY, CDR2 SMNVEV (reference sequence). The CDR3 loop spans 16 amino acids. The CDR3 sequence: CANLQGTVDSNQPQHF. The CDR3 nucleotides read TGTGCCAACTTACAGGGGACCGTGGATAGCAATCAGCCCCAGCATTTT.

The J gene is TRBJ1-2, the V gene TRBV9; D is ambiguous. There are 14 residues in the CDR3. CDR1 is SGDLS and CDR2 is YYNGEE in the germline V gene. V gave up 3 bases and J gave up 8 bases, with 17 bases separating them. This CDR3 reads CASSARNPVRGYTF. Here the CDR3 DNA reads TGTGCCAGCAGCGCGCGAAACCCGGTGAGAGGCTACACCTTC.

A few counts support this clone. The identical CDR3 is also encoded by other nucleotide sequences in the sample. The chain combines TRBV6-1 with TRBJ2-5, with 12 nucleotides matching TRBD2. Trimming cost V 3 bases and J 1 base; bases outside gene matches: 3. CDR1 and CDR2 from the germline V gene are MNHNS and SASEGT. This CDR3 comprises 16 residues. CDR3 in DNA: TGTGCCAGCAGTGAGCTAGCGGGGGGGCCCCAAGAGACCCAGTACTTC. Translating gives CASSELAGGPQETQYF.

The rearrangement links TRBV6-5 to TRBJ1-6, with D tentatively TRBD1 (6 bases). This CDR3 comprises 14 residues. V was pared by 6 bases and J by 5 bases, with 11 bases between. Germline V gene lookup returns CDR1 MNHEY and CDR2 SVGAGI. CDR3 amino acids: CASSVDRDNSPLHF. The CDR3 bases are TGTGCCAGCAGCGTGGACAGAGATAATTCACCCCTCCACTTT.